This T cell receptor (beta chain) was sequenced during a study of blood T cell repertoires in COVID-19. Whole-study context: The United States, Italy and Spain provided the acute and convalescent COVID-19 samples. Sample material is recorded as cDNA or gDNA derived from T cells, B-cell-depleted T cells, or PBMCs.

Original processing methods: The assay estimated nucleated cells by amplifying reference gene primers. Clones were sequenced by immunoSEQ multiplex PCR, and TCRdb holds only the in-frame ones, with some missing. The V and J calls and clone size were taken over from that table, and D and trimming were inferred from the DNA. The data contain 200,000 to 300,000 clones, roughly four fifths of them singletons. The germline gives CDR1 SGHRS, CDR2 YFSETQ. The CDR3 consists of 14 residues. V was pared by 4 bases and J by 0 bases, with 10 bases between. Notes on this clone: This CDR3 is also generated by other DNA sequences in the sample.

The genes are TRBV5-1 and TRBJ1-1; the D is unclear. This TCR derives from a man in his fifties with acute or convalescent COVID-19. Source material: peripheral blood. The CDR3 DNA follows: TGCGCCAGCAGCCTGGACGGTATGAACACTGAAGCTTTCTTT. It yields the protein CASSLDGMNTEAFF.